This T cell receptor (beta chain) was recovered during a study of blood T cells in healthy people across ages. Every donor gave approximately 10 milliliters of peripheral blood. This clonotype was detected ten times or more. Its antigen is unidentified. Using a J-beta primer mix together with a sample-barcoded 5' primer, a second PCR was run for about 7 to 12 cycles. Every sample produced at least 2.5 million CDR3-containing paired-end reads. TCRdb reprocessed the 5' RACE reads with MiXCR, giving one entry per CDR3 protein. The sample holds approximately 680,000 distinct CDR3 sequences, roughly 32% seen once. V was pared by 3 bases and J by 5 bases, with 10 bases between. Germline CDR1 and CDR2: DFQATT and SNEGSKA (reference sequence). The CDR3 is made up of 12 amino acids. Findings and caveats of the study: Donors of long life had a larger count of naive CD4+ cells and greater diversity than aged donors. As naive T cell percentage varied, TCR beta diversity correlated strongly with it.

Material: blood. The rearrangement joins TRBV20-1 to TRBJ1-1, with D perhaps TRBD1 (6 bases). The receptor was isolated from a woman of 80 years or more in good health. The CDR3 DNA reads as TGCAGTGCTAGGGAGGGGGGGACTGAAGCTTTCTTT. This translates into CSAREGGTEAFF.